Listed below are T cell receptor beta chains from one sample, sequenced in a study of PD-1 and CTLA-4 blockade in melanoma. Method: immunoSEQ multiplex PCR; TCRdb's copy keeps in-frame clones and lacks some. Of tens of thousands of clones in the sample, around 90% are singletons; the top ten hold 6.5% to 9.5%. Sequenced here: CD8+ T cells from peripheral blood, sampled from a patient given anti-PD-1 treatment. All receptors come from a human donor with melanoma. CDR3s include the opening cysteine and the closing phenylalanine or tryptophan. The D gene is left open where the match is weak. Only some rows state a clone size, as once, few, many or a class for expanded clones.

V	J	size	D	DNA	CDR3
TRBV9	TRBJ1-3	.	TRBD1	TGTGCCAGCAGCGTAGGGACAGGGAGTAGTGGAAACACCATATATTTT	CASSVGTGSSGNTIYF
TRBV28	TRBJ1-6	.	.	TGTGCCAGCAGCCCTGGTGAATCACCCCTCCACTTT	CASSPGESPLHF
TRBV19	TRBJ2-1	.	TRBD2	TGTGCCAGTAGTTACACTAGCGGGGGGGCCGTAAATGAGCAGTTCTTC	CASSYTSGGAVNEQFF
TRBV11-2	TRBJ1-6	.	.	TGTGCCAGCAGCGCAACAGGGAAGAATTCACCCCTCCACTTT	CASSATGKNSPLHF
TRBV28	TRBJ2-1	.	.	TGTGCCAGCACCCAAGCGCTGGGTTTCCAGTTCTTC	CASTQALGFQFF
TRBV2	TRBJ2-5	.	.	TGTGCCAGCAGTTTAGCGGTTATCGAGACCCAGTACTTC	CASSLAVIETQYF
TRBV28	TRBJ1-2	.	TRBD1	TGTGCCAGCAGCGACAGGGGACGATCCTATGGCTACACCTTC	CASSDRGRSYGYTF
TRBV27	TRBJ2-3	.	TRBD1	TGTGCCAGCAGTAAGGACAGGGACACAGATACGCAGTATTTT	CASSKDRDTDTQYF
TRBV11-2	TRBJ2-1	.	TRBD2	TGTGCCAGCAGCGACCTAGCGGGAGACTACAATGAGCAGTTCTTC	CASSDLAGDYNEQFF
TRBV10-3	TRBJ1-3	.	.	TGTGCCATCAGTGAGGGAAAGGGCTCTGGAAACACCATATATTTT	CAISEGKGSGNTIYF
TRBV27	TRBJ2-1	once	TRBD1	TGTGCCAGCAGCGCCGGGACAGTATACAATGAGCAGTTCTTC	CASSAGTVYNEQFF
TRBV20-1	TRBJ2-7	.	.	TGCAGTGCTAGAGCTGTCTACGAGCAGTACTTC	CSARAVYEQYF
TRBV28	TRBJ1-2	few	TRBD1	TGTGCCAGCACCCCGACAGGGGGCCTTGCCTATGGCTACACCTTC	CASTPTGGLAYGYTF
TRBV29-1	TRBJ2-2	.	TRBD1	TGCAGTGGGACAGGGCCGAACACCGGGGAGCTGTTTTTT	CSGTGPNTGELFF
TRBV5-1	TRBJ2-7	.	TRBD1	TGCGCCAGCAGCTTGCAAGGCAGGGGGTCCTACGAGCAGTACTTC	CASSLQGRGSYEQYF
TRBV18	TRBJ2-7	.	.	TGTGCCAGCTCCCCCCCCGGAGGGTACGAGCAGTACTTC	CASSPPGGYEQYF
TRBV27	TRBJ1-5	.	.	TGTGCCAGCAGTACCCGAGACGTCGGGACCGGGAATCAGCCCCAGCATTTT	CASSTRDVGTGNQPQHF
TRBV30	TRBJ2-5	.	TRBD1	TGTGCCTCCCAGGGGGCGAAAGAGACCCAGTACTTC	CASQGAKETQYF
TRBV6-5	TRBJ1-1	few	.	TGTGCCAGCAGTTACGGGGAGGGCAGTACAGCTTTCTTT	CASSYGEGSTAFF
TRBV19	TRBJ2-7	.	TRBD2	TGTGCCAGTAGTATAGACAGGGAGGGCCCCTACGAGCAGTACTTC	CASSIDREGPYEQYF
TRBV7-7	TRBJ2-2	.	TRBD2	TGTGCTAGCAGCTTGGGACTAAACACCGGGGAGCTGTTTTTT	CASSLGLNTGELFF
TRBV7-8	TRBJ2-1	.	TRBD2	TGTGCCAGCAGCACGAGAAGCGGGAGGTCCTACAATGAGCAGTTCTTC	CASSTRSGRSYNEQFF
TRBV11-2	TRBJ2-1	.	TRBD2	TGTGCCAGCAGCTTAAAATCTGGGACTATCTACAATGAGCAGTTCTTC	CASSLKSGTIYNEQFF
TRBV15	TRBJ1-3	.	.	TGTGCCACCAGTGACAGCAGATTCTCTGGAAACACCATATATTTT	CATSDSRFSGNTIYF
TRBV29-1	TRBJ2-1	.	TRBD2	TGCAGCGTCGCCGGGACTAGCGGCCCCAATGAGCAGTTCTTC	CSVAGTSGPNEQFF
TRBV28	TRBJ2-2	.	.	TGTGCCAGCAGTTTATCCCCCCTAGCCGGGAAAAGGAACACCGGGGAGCTGTTTTTT	CASSLSPLAGKRNTGELFF
TRBV30	TRBJ1-5	.	.	TGTGCCTATCAGAAGGCGAGGGGCAATCAGCCCCAGCATTTT	CAYQKARGNQPQHF
TRBV30	TRBJ1-1	.	.	TGTGCCTGGAGTACTCCCGGGGGCAGTGACACTGAAGCTTTCTTT	CAWSTPGGSDTEAFF
TRBV7-2	TRBJ1-5	.	.	TGTGCCAGCAGCGGAAACGGGGGCCCGGTTGATCAGCCCCAGCATTTT	CASSGNGGPVDQPQHF
TRBV6-1	TRBJ1-6	.	TRBD1	TGTGCCAGCAGTTTCGGGACAGGGGGCTACTCACCCCTCCACTTT	CASSFGTGGYSPLHF
TRBV25-1	TRBJ1-6	.	.	TGTGCCAGCACAGGGGTAGGGGATAATTCACCCCTCCACTTT	CASTGVGDNSPLHF
TRBV7-9	TRBJ2-7	.	.	TGTGCCAGCACCGCAGGGGATTCCTACGAGCAGTACTTC	CASTAGDSYEQYF
TRBV19	TRBJ1-5	.	TRBD1	TGTGCCAGTAGTGGAGGGGGCTTCAGCAATCAGCCCCAGCATTTT	CASSGGGFSNQPQHF
TRBV30	TRBJ2-7	.	TRBD1	TGTGCCTGGAGTGCCGGGACAGCCGACTACGAGCAGTACTTC	CAWSAGTADYEQYF
TRBV3-1/TRBV3-2	TRBJ2-3	.	.	TGTGCCAGCAGCCAAGACCGGGGGTTGGTTACGCAGTATTTT	CASSQDRGLVTQYF
TRBV15	TRBJ1-4	.	.	TGTGCCACCAGCAGTGAGAATGAAAAACTGTTTTTT	CATSSENEKLFF
TRBV6-5	TRBJ2-3	.	TRBD2	TGTGCCAGCAGTTACCTAGCGGGGGCCACAGATACGCAGTATTTT	CASSYLAGATDTQYF
TRBV18	TRBJ2-6	.	TRBD1	TGTGCCAGCTCAAACCCGGACAGGTCGCACTCTGGGGCCAACGTCCTGACTTTC	CASSNPDRSHSGANVLTF
TRBV7-6	TRBJ2-1	.	TRBD2	TGTGCCAGCAGCCGGGGGGTGTACAATGAGCAGTTCTTC	CASSRGVYNEQFF
TRBV2	TRBJ1-2	.	TRBD1	TGTGCCAGCAGCGGGACAGACCAATACTATGGCTACACCTTC	CASSGTDQYYGYTF
TRBV9	TRBJ1-1	.	.	TGTGCCAGCAGCCCAAGCGGTTTGGCGAACACTGAAGCTTTCTTT	CASSPSGLANTEAFF
TRBV3-1/TRBV3-2	TRBJ1-2	.	.	TGTGCCAGCAGCCAAGACCCCCAGGACGGTACTAACTATGGCTACACCTTC	CASSQDPQDGTNYGYTF
TRBV27	TRBJ1-6	.	.	TGTGCCAGCAGTCCCTGGACAGACCGTAATTCACCCCTCCACTTT	CASSPWTDRNSPLHF
TRBV7-8	TRBJ2-1	.	TRBD2	TGTGCCAGCAGCACTACTAGCGGGGGGCCTAACAATGAGCAGTTCTTC	CASSTTSGGPNNEQFF
TRBV2	TRBJ2-3	.	.	TGTGCCAGCAGTGAAGCGGGTGGGTCAGATACGCAGTATTTT	CASSEAGGSDTQYF
TRBV6-5	TRBJ1-2	.	TRBD1	TGTGCCAGCAGTCAGGGGGGGTCACCTTTTTATGGCTACACCTTC	CASSQGGSPFYGYTF
TRBV2	TRBJ1-1	.	.	TGTGCCAGCAGTATTAGGGGGATGAACACTGAAGCTTTCTTT	CASSIRGMNTEAFF
TRBV7-3	TRBJ2-3	once	TRBD1	TGTGCCAGCAGCCCCGGGGGACAGGGGGCAGATACGCAGTATTTT	CASSPGGQGADTQYF
TRBV24-1	TRBJ1-2	.	TRBD1	TGTGCCACCAGTGAAAATGACAGGGGGCGCCTTGGCTACACCTTC	CATSENDRGRLGYTF
TRBV27	TRBJ2-3	.	.	TGTGCCAGCAGTCCCCCCACAGATACGCAGTATTTT	CASSPPTDTQYF